The 8 T cell receptor beta chains below all came from one sample that was sequenced in a study of T cell repertoires in cytomegalovirus infection. TCRdb recomputed calls from the reads with MiXCR, one row per CDR3 protein. Here the sample spans 650,000 to 900,000 distinct CDR3 sequences, about 30% being singletons. For these TCRs, the target antigens are not known. Here the sequenced sample was cultured CD8+ T cells from PBMCs, taken from culture after CMV antigen stimulation. These receptors came from a human donor in good health (CMV status not recorded). Some clones in this sample may be carry-over from other donors' samples.

The CDR3 DNA reads TGTGCCAGCAGGGGGACAGGGGTTCAAGCTTTCTTT. Amino acid sequence: CASRGTGVQAFF. The chain has TRBV2 and TRBJ1-1, with 10 positions matching TRBD1. CDR1 is SNHLY and CDR2 is FYNNEI in the germline V gene. This CDR3 region has 12 residues. V lost 6 bases to trimming and J lost 9 bases; unmatched junction nucleotides: 4.

In this sample, this clonotype turned up many times. This sequence joins TRBV12-3 or TRBV12-4 and TRBJ2-5; no definite D call. This CDR3 has 13 amino acids. Trimming removed 2 bases from V and 4 bases from J, with 8 bases in between. This CDR3 reads CASSLFGGETQYF. The CDR3 bases are TGTGCCAGCAGTTTATTCGGTGGAGAGACCCAGTACTTC.

The chain combines TRBV3-1 with TRBJ2-2, with TRBD1 as a possible D gene (5 bases). CDR1 and CDR2 from the germline V gene are LGHDT and YNNKEL (reference sequence). V was shortened by 4 bases and J by 3 bases, with 9 bases between the two germline ends. The CDR3 sequence is 14 residues long. CDR3 region: CASSRLQDTGELFF. The CDR3, as DNA: TGTGCCAGCAGCCGCCTACAGGACACCGGGGAGCTGTTTTTT.

Ten or more counts support this clonotype. The chain combines TRBV7-6 with TRBJ1-2; TRBD1 agrees at 11 bases. Germline lookup yields CDR1 SGHVS and CDR2 FNYEAQ. V gave up 5 bases and J gave up 2 bases; unmatched junction bases: 10. This CDR3 has 17 amino acids. The CDR3 DNA follows: TGTGCCAGCAGCCCCCGGACAGGGGGCTCACGCAACTATGGCTACACCTTC. It specifies CASSPRTGGSRNYGYTF.

This clonotype was detected many times. The V and J genes are TRBV7-4 and TRBJ1-5, with D uncertain. Per the germline V gene, CDR1 is SGHVT and CDR2 is SQSDAQ. The CDR3 has 15 residues. Trimming took off 3 bases at V and 4 bases at J, with 13 bases between the two ends. This CDR3 reads CASSFRQVMNQPQHF. Here the CDR3 DNA reads TGTGCCAGCAGCTTCAGGCAGGTGATGAATCAGCCCCAGCATTTT. The variable domain in full, with the rest retrieved from reference TRBV7-4 and TRBJ1-5, is GAGVSQSPRYKVAKRGRDVALRCDSISGHVTLYWYRQTLGQGSEVLTYSQSDAQRDKSGRPSGRFSAERPERSVSTLKIQRTEQGDSAVYLCASSFRQVMNQPQHFGDGTRLSIL.

The V call is TRBV20-1, the J call TRBJ2-2; D may be TRBD1 (6 bases). The CDR3 contains 13 residues. Germline lookup yields CDR1 DFQATT and CDR2 SNEGSKA (reference sequence). Trimming took 6 bases from V and 1 from J, leaving 9 bases between them. DNA of the CDR3: TGCAGTGCGCTACAGGGGAACACCGGGGAGCTGTTTTTT. It specifies CSALQGNTGELFF.

This clonotype was detected only a few times. The V gene is TRBV4-1, the J gene TRBJ2-1; the match to TRBD2 covers 9 bases. The CDR3 runs 17 residues. Per germline, CDR1 MGHRA and CDR2 YSYEKL. V shed 0 bases, J shed 2 bases, and the junction held 5 bases outside the gene matches. This CDR3 is CASSQDELAGTYNEQFF. The CDR3 nucleotides read TGCGCCAGCAGCCAAGATGAGCTAGCGGGAACCTACAATGAGCAGTTCTTC.

The rearrangement uses TRBV12-3 or TRBV12-4 and TRBJ2-5; TRBD1 matches at 10 bases. V lost 8 bases, J lost 5 bases, and 14 bases stayed unmatched. The CDR3 extends over 16 amino acids. CDR3 protein: CASLNRDRGSIETQYF. CDR3 nucleotides: TGTGCCAGCCTGAACCGGGACAGGGGTTCCATTGAGACCCAGTACTTC.